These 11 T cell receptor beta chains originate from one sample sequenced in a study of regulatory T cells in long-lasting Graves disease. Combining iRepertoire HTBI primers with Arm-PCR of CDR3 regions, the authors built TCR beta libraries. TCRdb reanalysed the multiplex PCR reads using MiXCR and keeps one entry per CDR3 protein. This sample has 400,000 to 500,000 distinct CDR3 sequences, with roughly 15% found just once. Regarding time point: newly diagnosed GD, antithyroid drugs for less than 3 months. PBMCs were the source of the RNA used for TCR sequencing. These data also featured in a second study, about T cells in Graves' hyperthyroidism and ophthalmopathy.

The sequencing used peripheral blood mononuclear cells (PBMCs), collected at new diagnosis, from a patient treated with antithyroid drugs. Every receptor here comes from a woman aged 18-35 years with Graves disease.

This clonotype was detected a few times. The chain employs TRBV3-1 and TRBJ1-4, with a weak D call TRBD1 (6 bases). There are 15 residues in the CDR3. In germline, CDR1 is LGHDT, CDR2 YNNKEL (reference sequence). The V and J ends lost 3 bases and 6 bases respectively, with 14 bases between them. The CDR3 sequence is CASSHGGAGDEKLFF. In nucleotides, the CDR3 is TGTGCCAGCAGCCACGGGGGCGCGGGAGATGAAAAACTGTTTTTT.

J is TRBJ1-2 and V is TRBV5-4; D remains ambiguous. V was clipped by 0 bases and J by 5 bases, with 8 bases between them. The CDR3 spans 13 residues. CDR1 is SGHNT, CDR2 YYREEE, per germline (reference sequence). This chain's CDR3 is CASSLATTYGYTF. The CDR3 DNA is TGTGCCAGCAGCTTGGCTACTACATATGGCTACACCTTC.

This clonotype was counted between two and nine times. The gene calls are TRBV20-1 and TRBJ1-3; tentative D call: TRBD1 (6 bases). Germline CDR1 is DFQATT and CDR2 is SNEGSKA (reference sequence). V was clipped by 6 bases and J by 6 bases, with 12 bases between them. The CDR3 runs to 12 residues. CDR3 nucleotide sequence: TGCAGTGCAGAGGGGGGGCTAAACACCATATATTTT. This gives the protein CSAEGGLNTIYF.

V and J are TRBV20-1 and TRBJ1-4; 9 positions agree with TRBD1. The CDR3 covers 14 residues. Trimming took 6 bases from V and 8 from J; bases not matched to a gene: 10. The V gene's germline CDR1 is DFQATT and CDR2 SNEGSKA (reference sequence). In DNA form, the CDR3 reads TGCAGTGCGCCGAAGACAGGGGGGTGGGAAAAACTGTTTTTT. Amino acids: CSAPKTGGWEKLFF.

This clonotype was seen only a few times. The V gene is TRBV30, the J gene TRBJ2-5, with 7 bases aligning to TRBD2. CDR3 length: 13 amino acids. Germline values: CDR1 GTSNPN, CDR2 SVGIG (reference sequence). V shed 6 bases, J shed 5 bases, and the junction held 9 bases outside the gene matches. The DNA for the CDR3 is TGTGCCTGCCTCAGCGGGATGGGGGAGACCCAGTACTTC. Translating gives CACLSGMGETQYF.

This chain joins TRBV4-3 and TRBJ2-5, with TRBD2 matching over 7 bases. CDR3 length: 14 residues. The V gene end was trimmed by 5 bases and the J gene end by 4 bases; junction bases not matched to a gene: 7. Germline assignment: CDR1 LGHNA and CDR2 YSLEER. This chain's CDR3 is CASSLTSSRETQYF. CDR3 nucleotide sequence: TGCGCCAGCAGCTTGACTAGCAGCAGAGAGACCCAGTACTTC.

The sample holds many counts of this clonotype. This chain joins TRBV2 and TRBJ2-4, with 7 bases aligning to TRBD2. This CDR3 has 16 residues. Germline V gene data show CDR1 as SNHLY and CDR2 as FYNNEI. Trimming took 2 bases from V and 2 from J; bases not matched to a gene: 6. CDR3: CASSERGRGTKNIQYF. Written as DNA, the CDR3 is TGTGCCAGCAGTGAACGGGGGAGGGGAACCAAAAACATTCAGTACTTC.

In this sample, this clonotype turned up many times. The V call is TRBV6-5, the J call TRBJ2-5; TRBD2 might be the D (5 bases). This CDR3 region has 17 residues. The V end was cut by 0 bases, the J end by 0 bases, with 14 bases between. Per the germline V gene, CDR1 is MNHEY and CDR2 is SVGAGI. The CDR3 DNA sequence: TGTGCCAGCAGTTACTCGAGGGCGGGCCGGGACCAAGAGACCCAGTACTTC. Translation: CASSYSRAGRDQETQYF.

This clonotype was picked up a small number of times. Here the CDR3 reads CASTRWLAGANEQFF. The CDR3 region has the DNA TGTGCCAGCACCCGTTGGCTGGCGGGGGCGAATGAGCAGTTCTTC. The chain couples TRBV12-3 or TRBV12-4 to TRBJ2-1, with TRBD2 as a possible D gene (7 bases). The V gene lost 7 bases and the J gene lost 7 bases, with 20 bases spanning the gap. The CDR3 is 15 amino acids.

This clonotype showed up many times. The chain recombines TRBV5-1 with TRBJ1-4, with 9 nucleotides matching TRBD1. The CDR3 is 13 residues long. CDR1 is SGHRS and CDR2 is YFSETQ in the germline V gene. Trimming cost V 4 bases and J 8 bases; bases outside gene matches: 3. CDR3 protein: CASSRQGEEKLFF. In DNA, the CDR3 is TGCGCCAGCAGCCGACAGGGGGAGGAAAAACTGTTTTTT.

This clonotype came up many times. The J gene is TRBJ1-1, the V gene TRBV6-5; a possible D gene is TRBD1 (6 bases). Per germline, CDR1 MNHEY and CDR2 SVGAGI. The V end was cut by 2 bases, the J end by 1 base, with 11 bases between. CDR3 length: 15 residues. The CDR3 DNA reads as TGTGCCAGCAGTTACGGGGGGGCGCCGAACACTGAAGCTTTCTTT. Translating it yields CASSYGGAPNTEAFF.